A single sample is the source of the 17 T cell receptor beta chains below, sequenced in a study of blood T cell repertoires in COVID-19. Sequencing was performed with immunoSEQ multiplex PCR; in TCRdb, only in-frame clones are kept and a portion is missing. The repertoire holds 100,000 to 150,000 clones, with 65% to 80% as singletons. The source material was peripheral blood. Receptors were obtained from a man between 65 and 85 years old with acute or convalescent COVID-19.

V and J are TRBV19 and TRBJ1-1; D unclear. Looked up from germline, CDR1 is LNHDA and CDR2 is SQIVND (reference sequence). This CDR3 is built from 16 residues. V dropped 6 bases and J dropped 1 base, with 18 bases sitting between them. The CDR3 nucleotides read TGTGCCAGTAGCGGACTAGGATTGGAATCGAACACTGAAGCTTTCTTT. Translation gives CASSGLGLESNTEAFF.

The chain uses TRBV6-2 or TRBV6-3 and TRBJ2-7, with D possibly TRBD1 on 5 matching bases. Germline-derived CDR1 and CDR2 are MNHEY and SVGEGT. The V gene lost 6 bases and the J gene lost 0 bases, with 9 bases spanning the gap. The CDR3 runs 13 residues. The CDR3 bases are TGTGCCAGCAGCTCCAGGGACTCCTACGAGCAGTACTTC. Encoded protein: CASSSRDSYEQYF.

The V and J genes are TRBV7-9 and TRBJ2-3; a weak D match, TRBD1 (6 bases). The CDR3 loop spans 14 amino acids. Germline V gene sequence: CDR1 SEHNR, CDR2 FQNEAQ (reference sequence). Trimming shortened V by 2 bases and J by 4 bases, and 10 bases separated the two germline ends. The CDR3 coding sequence is TGTGCCAGCAGCTTAATATCAGGGGCAGATACGCAGTATTTT. It yields the protein CASSLISGADTQYF.

The chain carries TRBV28 and TRBJ1-5, with TRBD1 as a possible D gene (6 bases). The CDR3 loop spans 16 amino acids. V shed 7 bases and J shed 4 bases, with 20 bases lying between them. Looked up from germline, CDR1 is MDHEN and CDR2 is SYDVKM. This CDR3 is CASKSVAYRANQPQHF. CDR3 sequence (DNA): TGTGCCAGCAAGTCGGTAGCGTACAGGGCAAATCAGCCCCAGCATTTT.

This chain connects TRBV20-1 to TRBJ1-1; D remains unclear. Trimming stripped 5 bases from V and 6 bases from J, with 10 bases between. The germline V gene has CDR1 DFQATT and CDR2 SNEGSKA (reference sequence). The CDR3 sequence is 11 residues long. DNA of the CDR3: TGCAGTGCTTCGGGGAATGCTGAAGCTTTCTTT. Encoded protein: CSASGNAEAFF.

The rearrangement joins TRBV7-3 to TRBJ2-3; D is ambiguous. CDR1 is SGHTA, CDR2 FQGTGA, per germline. This CDR3 spans 13 amino acids. V shed 1 base and J shed 3 bases, with 5 bases lying between them. This chain's CDR3 is CASSLILTDTQYF. The CDR3 nucleotides are TGTGCCAGCAGCTTAATCTTGACAGATACGCAGTATTTT.

This sequence joins TRBV19 and TRBJ2-7, with 9 bases identical to TRBD1. Trimming at V came to 10 bases and at J to 3 bases, leaving 10 bases not matched to a gene. The CDR3 is made up of 14 amino acids. Germline-derived CDR1 and CDR2 are LNHDA and SQIVND (reference sequence). CDR3 amino acids: CATSPGQGRYEQYF. The CDR3 nucleotides are TGTGCCACATCACCGGGACAGGGCCGCTACGAGCAGTACTTC.

This chain links TRBV18 with TRBJ2-1, with a possible D match to TRBD2 (6 bases). CDR1 is KGHSH, CDR2 LQKENI, per germline. CDR3 length equals 15 residues. Trimming shortened V by 6 bases and J by 4 bases, and 16 bases separated the two germline ends. The CDR3: CASSPEAGRYNEQFF. The CDR3 DNA follows: TGTGCCAGCTCGCCTGAGGCGGGAAGATACAATGAGCAGTTCTTC.

The DNA for the CDR3 is TGTGCCAGCACCAAGGGTGGGGCCTCTGGAAACACCATATATTTT. This gives the protein CASTKGGASGNTIYF. The gene calls are TRBV7-9 and TRBJ1-3; D may be TRBD1 (5 bases). V lost 7 bases to trimming and J lost 0 bases, with 13 bases between them. Germline V gene data show CDR1 as SEHNR and CDR2 as FQNEAQ (reference sequence). The CDR3 has 15 residues.

This clone was recorded a few times. The chain has TRBV6-5 and TRBJ2-7; 8 positions match TRBD1. Germline lookup yields CDR1 MNHEY and CDR2 SVGAGI. J gave up 3 bases and V 6 bases, and 10 bases lay outside the gene matches. The CDR3 extends over 15 amino acids. The CDR3 coding sequence is TGTGCCAGCAGACACTCTGGACAGGGAAACTACGAGCAGTACTTC. Protein sequence: CASRHSGQGNYEQYF.

The chain uses TRBV5-4 and TRBJ2-7; possible D gene TRBD2, 7 bases. With 9 bases removed from V and 0 bases from J, the gap between germline ends came to 13 bases. Germline V lookup: CDR1 SGHNT, CDR2 YYREEE (reference sequence). The CDR3 spans 13 residues. The CDR3 spells CATKGGASYEQYF. In nucleotides, the CDR3 is TGTGCCACCAAAGGGGGGGCCTCCTACGAGCAGTACTTC.

This clone was detected only once. V is TRBV7-2 and J is TRBJ2-2, with D possibly TRBD2 on 5 matching bases. Trimming removed 1 base at V and 7 bases at J, with 13 bases between. CDR1 is SGHTA and CDR2 is FQGNSA in the germline V gene. The CDR3 is 15 residues long. This CDR3 is CASSLGLVSGGELFF. Here the CDR3 DNA reads TGTGCCAGCAGCTTAGGCCTCGTAAGCGGCGGGGAGCTGTTTTTT. Together with reference TRBV7-2 and TRBJ2-2, the CDR3 gives the full variable domain: GAGVSQSPSNKVTEKGKDVELRCDPISGHTALYWYRQSLGQGLEFLIYFQGNSAPDKSGLPSDRFSAERTGGSVSTLTIQRTQQEDSAVYLCASSLGLVSGGELFFGEGSRLTVL.

In its sample, this clone was seen once. The CDR3 here is CATESGGVDEKLFF. Here the CDR3 DNA reads TGTGCCACCGAATCAGGGGGAGTTGATGAAAAACTGTTTTTT. The rearrangement uses TRBV15 and TRBJ1-4; 7 bases are a match to TRBD1. The J segment lost 6 bases and the V segment lost 8 bases, leaving 9 bases of the junction unmatched. The CDR3 length is 14 residues. Germline V lookup: CDR1 LNHNV, CDR2 YYDKDF (reference sequence).

V usage is TRBV11-2 and J usage is TRBJ1-1, with D uncertain. The germline CDR1 and CDR2 sequences are SGHAT and FQNNGV. V was clipped by 1 base and J by 10 bases, with 13 bases between them. This CDR3 comprises 13 residues. CDR3 DNA sequence: TGTGCCAGCAGCTTAGTCGGGGTGGTAGGAGCTTTCTTT. It yields the protein CASSLVGVVGAFF.

The gene calls are TRBV18 and TRBJ1-4; D unresolved. CDR1 is KGHSH and CDR2 is LQKENI in the germline V gene. The V end lost 6 bases, the J end lost 0 bases, and 8 bases lay between the germline ends. CDR3 length equals 14 residues. The CDR3 reads CASSPSTTNEKLFF. In nucleotides, the CDR3 is TGTGCCAGCTCCCCCAGTACAACTAATGAAAAACTGTTTTTT.

The chain employs TRBV28 and TRBJ2-3; no definite D call. The germline CDR1 and CDR2 sequences are MDHEN and SYDVKM. The V and J ends lost 3 bases and 1 base respectively, with 14 bases between them. The CDR3 contains 16 residues. Here the CDR3 DNA reads TGTGCCAGCAGTTTGGATCGGGTGGTGGGCACAGATACGCAGTATTTT. Residues: CASSLDRVVGTDTQYF.

This clone has just a few counts. The chain joins TRBV5-6 to TRBJ1-4, with D maybe TRBD1 (6 bases). The germline gives CDR1 SGHDT, CDR2 YYEEEE. CDR3 length: 19 amino acids. V was clipped by 0 bases and J by 0 bases, with 18 bases between them. CDR3 sequence reads: CASSLAIWGTRTTNEKLFF. In DNA form, the CDR3 reads TGTGCCAGCAGCTTGGCCATATGGGGGACACGGACAACTAATGAAAAACTGTTTTTT.